These T cell receptor beta chains were read from a single sample in a study of cytomegalovirus exposure and HLA in healthy donors. Produced via immunoSEQ multiplex PCR; TCRdb's table is partial and in-frame only. The sample has 250,000 to 400,000 clones, around 90% seen once; the top ten hold roughly 0.96%. The source material was PBMCs. The source is a man younger than 40 in good health and CMV-seronegative. CDR3s include the opening cysteine and the closing phenylalanine or tryptophan. The order of the fields is CDR3 DNA, CDR3 protein, V gene, J gene, clone size, D gene. A D gene is named only where the DNA matches it firmly. Rows may omit the clone size; those that give it use once, few, many or a size class.

TGCGCCAGCAGCTGGGGACAGGGGGCGTCTTCACCCCTCCACTTT	CASSWGQGASSPLHF	TRBV5-1	TRBJ1-6	.	TRBD1
TGTGCCAGCAGCCTGGTGCAGGGTAGTAGCGAGCAGTACTTC	CASSLVQGSSEQYF	TRBV7-2	TRBJ2-7	.	.
TGTGCCAGTAGTCAACAGGGGTTTTATGCTGAAGCTTTCTTT	CASSQQGFYAEAFF	TRBV19	TRBJ1-1	.	TRBD1
TGTGCCAGCAGCTCCCGCAGGGGAAACTATGGCTACACCTTC	CASSSRRGNYGYTF	TRBV5-6	TRBJ1-2	.	.
TGTGCCAGCTCACCATCCGGGACTAGCCGCTCTGGGGCCAACGTCCTGACTTTC	CASSPSGTSRSGANVLTF	TRBV18	TRBJ2-6	once	TRBD2
TGTGCCAGCAGTGAGGGGACAGGGGTGTCCAAAAACATTCAGTACTTC	CASSEGTGVSKNIQYF	TRBV6-1	TRBJ2-4	.	TRBD1
TGTGCCAGCAGCAGACCGGGACAGGGTAAATCTGAAGCTTTCTTT	CASSRPGQGKSEAFF	TRBV6-5	TRBJ1-1	.	TRBD1
TGTGCCAGCAGCTTGAGAGTAGGACAGGGACAGAATGGCTACACCTTC	CASSLRVGQGQNGYTF	TRBV5-6	TRBJ1-2	.	TRBD1
TGCGCCAGCAGCCGATCAGGACAGGGTTACGGACAGCCCCAGCATTTT	CASSRSGQGYGQPQHF	TRBV4-1	TRBJ1-5	few	TRBD1
TGTGCCAGCAGCTTGGTACCGATAAGAGGTGATTCACCCCTCCACTTT	CASSLVPIRGDSPLHF	TRBV5-6	TRBJ1-6	.	.
TGTGCCAGCAGTGTTAGACGGGGGGCCCCCCACAATGAGCAGTTCTTC	CASSVRRGAPHNEQFF	TRBV2	TRBJ2-1	.	.